Only a few counts were recorded for the clone carrying this T cell receptor beta chain. Its antigen is unidentified. These data belong to a study of T cells in Graves' hyperthyroidism and ophthalmopathy. Study-level results: Classification by a 13 V-J model distinguished ophthalmopathy from stable hyperthyroidism. In the blood, most expanded thyroid clonotypes above 0.001 appeared as well.

Amplified TCR beta CDR3 regions came from RNA transcripts. In the first-round RT-PCR of the TCR CDR3, the HTBI primer set was used. One entry per CDR3 protein results from TCRdb running MiXCR on the multiplex PCR reads. The repertoire holds a few hundred thousand distinct CDR3 sequences, with around 15% as singletons. V was pared by 7 bases and J by 4 bases, with 9 bases of the junction left unmatched. The CDR3 covers 14 residues. Germline V CDR1 and CDR2: SQVTM, ANQGSEA. Source material: blood. This TCR derives from a woman aged 40-49 years with Graves' ophthalmopathy. J is TRBJ2-3 and V is TRBV29-1; the match to TRBD1 covers 9 bases. The CDR3 spells CSAGTGFRADTQYF. The CDR3, as DNA: TGCAGCGCTGGGACAGGGTTTCGGGCAGATACGCAGTATTTT.